This record covers a single T cell receptor beta chain. The data belong to a study of blood T cell repertoires in COVID-19. Generated by immunoSEQ multiplex PCR, the TCRdb table keeps only in-frame clones and is missing some. The sample gives approximately 380,000 clones, roughly 91% of which show up once; 1.2% is in the top ten. The CDR3 runs to 13 residues. Trimming took 6 bases from V and 4 from J; bases not matched to a gene: 5. Participants spanned ages about 18 to 100 years and resided in about 25 US areas. This TCR derives from a young woman who had recovered from COVID-19. The sequenced sample was PBMCs or T cells enriched from blood (not recorded which). This sequence joins TRBV12-3 or TRBV12-4 and TRBJ1-1, with 7 bases aligning to TRBD1. DNA for the CDR3: TGTGCCAGCAGCAGGGGGTCGAGCACTGAAGCTTTCTTT. This codes for CASSRGSSTEAFF.